A single sample gave rise to the 14 T cell receptor beta chains below, sequenced in a study of T-cell memory formation after mild COVID-19. Each CDR3 protein gets one entry after TCRdb re-called the 5' RACE reads with MiXCR. Of roughly 14,000 distinct CDR3 sequences listed, about a fifth were seen once; the top ten hold 50% to 70%. The sample taken for sequencing was PBMCs or a T cell subset sorted from them (not recorded which). These receptors were taken from a man aged 18 to 29 who had mild COVID-19 (a few samples of this study predate the infection). Cell type and time point are not known.

The sample holds many counts of this clonotype. J is TRBJ1-2 and V is TRBV6-5; D remains ambiguous. Trimming left V 2 bases short and J 8 bases short, with 12 bases between. Per the germline V gene, CDR1 is MNHEY and CDR2 is SVGAGI. This CDR3 is built from 13 residues. CDR3 bases: TGTGCCAGCAGTTACGCAGGAGCTTACGGCTACACCTTC. This codes for CASSYAGAYGYTF.

This clonotype was recorded at least ten times. The chain is built from TRBV29-1 and TRBJ2-3; D remains ambiguous. The V gene's germline CDR1 is SQVTM and CDR2 ANQGSEA. Trimming cost V 0 bases and J 6 bases, with 13 bases left between them. The CDR3 has 14 residues. The CDR3 DNA is TGCAGCGTTGAAGATCAAGTGTATTCGGATACGCAGTATTTT. Amino acids: CSVEDQVYSDTQYF.

This clonotype was seen ten or more times. CDR3 amino acids: CASSQELWVATEAFF. The CDR3 nucleotides are TGTGCCAGCAGCCAAGAGTTATGGGTAGCCACTGAAGCTTTCTTT. V usage is TRBV4-2 and J usage is TRBJ1-1, with D uncertain. CDR1 and CDR2 (germline): LGHNA, YNFKEQ. Trimming removed 0 bases from V and 4 bases from J, with 12 bases in between. The CDR3 spans 15 residues.

In this sample, this clonotype is hyperexpanded. The chain recombines TRBV7-9 with TRBJ2-1; tentatively, D is TRBD1 (5 bases). Trimming cost V 5 bases and J 9 bases, with 17 bases left between them. Looked up from germline, CDR1 is SEHNR and CDR2 is FQNEAQ (reference sequence). The CDR3 runs to 14 residues. This CDR3 is CASSPRAGKGEQFF. CDR3 nucleotide sequence: TGTGCCAGCAGCCCAAGGGCAGGGAAGGGTGAGCAGTTCTTC.

The V call is TRBV4-1, the J call TRBJ2-7; D gene ambiguous. This CDR3 is built from 13 residues. With 0 bases removed from V and 4 bases from J, the gap between germline ends came to 7 bases. The V gene's germline CDR1 is MGHRA and CDR2 YSYEKL. The CDR3 loop is CASSQEVAYEQYV. In DNA, the CDR3 is TGCGCCAGCAGCCAAGAAGTCGCGTACGAGCAGTACGTC.

Many counts were recorded for this clonotype. The rearrangement joins TRBV18 to TRBJ2-1; D uncertain. V shed 6 bases and J shed 7 bases, with 7 bases lying between them. CDR1 is KGHSH, CDR2 LQKENI, per germline. This CDR3 is built from 11 residues. The CDR3 sequence is CASSQENEQFF. The CDR3, as DNA: TGTGCCAGCTCGCAAGAGAATGAGCAGTTCTTC.

At least ten counts were recorded for this clonotype. The V and J genes are TRBV6-5 and TRBJ2-7; weak D call: TRBD1 (6 bases). V was pared by 4 bases and J by 3 bases, with 13 bases between. CDR3 size: 14 residues. Germline V lookup: CDR1 MNHEY, CDR2 SVGAGI. The CDR3 protein is CASSLGQSFYEQYF. Here the CDR3 DNA reads TGTGCCAGCAGTTTAGGACAGAGCTTCTACGAGCAGTACTTC.

This clonotype was counted many times. This chain joins TRBV4-2 and TRBJ2-3; the match to TRBD2 covers 7 bases. The V and J ends lost 5 bases and 0 bases, in that order; junction bases with no gene match: 2. The CDR3 spans 14 residues. From germline, CDR1 is LGHNA and CDR2 YNFKEQ. The DNA of the CDR3 is TGTGCCAGCAGCTCTAGCGGCAGCACAGATACGCAGTATTTT. Translating it yields CASSSSGSTDTQYF.

This clonotype was seen many times. The gene calls are TRBV7-6 and TRBJ1-2, with D perhaps matching TRBD1 (6 bases). Germline loops: CDR1 SGHVS, CDR2 FNYEAQ. V was pared by 1 base and J by 6 bases, with 9 bases between. The CDR3 is 13 amino acids. This CDR3 reads CASSLGAGDGYTF. Here the CDR3 DNA reads TGTGCCAGCAGCTTAGGGGCAGGGGATGGCTACACCTTC. The entire variable domain, with the rest obtained from reference TRBV7-6 and TRBJ1-2, is as follows: GAGVSQSPRYKVTKRGQDVALRCDPISGHVSLYWYRQALGQGPEFLTYFNYEAQQDKSGLPNDRFSAERPEGSISTLTIQRTEQRDSAMYRCASSLGAGDGYTFGSGTRLTVV.

The chain joins TRBV10-2 to TRBJ2-7; D is unresolved. Germline CDR1 WSHSY, CDR2 SAAADI. V dropped 6 bases and J dropped 4 bases, with 13 bases sitting between them. There are 13 residues in the CDR3. The CDR3 reads CASRKTGEYEQYF. DNA of the CDR3: TGCGCCAGCAGGAAGACTGGAGAATACGAGCAGTACTTC.

The gene calls are TRBV7-8 and TRBJ1-5; D gene unclear. CDR3 length equals 12 residues. Germline V gene data show CDR1 as SGHVS and CDR2 as FQNEAQ. Trimming took off 10 bases at V and 7 bases at J, with 14 bases between the two ends. CDR3 DNA: TGTGCCACCCCACTCTTATTGCAGCCCCAGCATTTT. Translation: CATPLLLQPQHF. The entire variable domain, with the rest obtained from reference TRBV7-8 and TRBJ1-5, is as follows: GAGVSQSPRYKVAKRGQDVALRCDPISGHVSLFWYQQALGQGPEFLTYFQNEAQLDKSGLPSDRFFAERPEGSVSTLKIQRTQQEDSAVYLCATPLLLQPQHFGDGTRLSIL.

This clonotype was detected many times. CDR3 protein: CASSELTGRNTEAFF. The CDR3 nucleotides are TGTGCCAGCAGTGAGTTGACAGGGAGGAACACTGAAGCTTTCTTT. V and J are TRBV27 and TRBJ1-1; 7 bases agree with TRBD1. V dropped 5 bases and J dropped 1; count of bases not matched to a gene: 7. Looked up from germline, CDR1 is MNHEY and CDR2 is SMNVEV (reference sequence). CDR3 length: 15 amino acids.

This chain connects TRBV5-1 to TRBJ1-1; D gene ambiguous. The CDR3 is made up of 12 amino acids. The V gene's germline CDR1 is SGHRS and CDR2 YFSETQ. V shed 0 bases and J shed 9 bases, with 9 bases lying between them. The CDR3 reads CASSLEGPQAFF. The CDR3 DNA reads TGCGCCAGCAGCTTGGAAGGACCCCAAGCTTTCTTT.

This clonotype has ten or more counts. V and J are TRBV5-1 and TRBJ2-2, with TRBD1 identical over 8 bases. The CDR3 has 18 residues. Germline V gene data show CDR1 as SGHRS and CDR2 as YFSETQ. V was pared by 0 bases and J by 5 bases, with 12 bases of the junction left unmatched. CDR3 loop: CASSLEGQGARGTGELFF. As DNA, the CDR3 is TGCGCCAGCAGCTTGGAAGGGCAGGGGGCTCGAGGAACCGGGGAGCTGTTTTTT.